This T cell receptor beta chain stems from a study of control samples from healthy donors and cancer patients. Germline values: CDR1 MNHEY, CDR2 SVGAGI. The CDR3 spans 15 residues. The V end lost 2 bases, the J end lost 7 bases, and 15 bases lay between the germline ends. Data came from immunoSEQ multiplex PCR; TCRdb stores just in-frame clones and leaves some out. This sample has some 130,000 clones, with about 90% found just once. Source material: blood. The sequence was collected from a woman in her forties or fifties in good health. The J gene is TRBJ2-1, the V gene TRBV6-5; the D gene could be TRBD1 or TRBD2 (6 bases each). CDR3 nucleotide sequence: TGTGCCAGCAGTTACGTATGGGGGGCGGAAAATGAGCAGTTCTTC. It yields the protein CASSYVWGAENEQFF.